This T cell receptor (beta chain) was observed in a study of blood T cell repertoires in COVID-19. Overall study context: The United States, Italy and Spain supplied acute and convalescent COVID-19 samples.

The junction had 6 bases not matched to a gene; V was cut back by 5 bases and J by 6 bases. CDR1 and CDR2 from the germline V gene are SGHTA and FQGTGA. The CDR3 covers 15 residues. Participants' reported clinical history set cohort assignment. This clone was counted a single time. Authors' processing steps: Amplified reference gene primers provided the basis for estimating nucleated cell counts. Clones were read by immunoSEQ multiplex PCR, and TCRdb kept only the in-frame ones, dropping some. That table gives V, J and clone size, and the DNA gave D and trimming. In the table there are approximately 440,000 clones, 75% to 90% of which are singletons.

The material sequenced was PBMCs or T cells enriched from blood (not recorded which). The chain joins TRBV7-3 to TRBJ2-1, with 11 positions matching TRBD1. The receptor was derived from a woman between 18 and 30 years old who had recovered from COVID-19. CDR3 residues: CASSPFGTGGNEQFF. The CDR3 coding sequence is TGTGCCAGCAGCCCCTTCGGGACAGGGGGCAATGAGCAGTTCTTC.